Listed below are T cell receptor beta chains from one sample, sequenced in a study of PD-L1 blockade in urothelial cancer. TCRdb's copy holds only in-frame clones and misses some; the assay was immunoSEQ multiplex PCR. This sample has tens of thousands of clones, with more than 75% found just once. The starting material was PBMCs, obtained around atezolizumab (anti-PD-L1) treatment. The source is a man between 65 and 85 years old with urothelial cancer. Both conserved end residues are part of each CDR3. A D gene is named only where the DNA matches it firmly. For some rows the clone size is stated as once, few or many, or as a class when expanded; others skip it.

j_call clone_size d_call v_call cdr3_nt cdr3_aa
TRBJ1-1 few NA TRBV11-3 TGTGCCAGCTCAAAGGGGAGGACTGAAGCTTTCTTT CASSKGRTEAFF
TRBJ2-1 NA NA TRBV2 TGTGCCAGCAGTGAACGAGGAGCCAATGAGCAGTTCTTC CASSERGANEQFF
TRBJ2-5 once NA TRBV9 TGTGCCAGCAGCGTAGAGGCTAGCGTAGGGGAGACCCAGTACTTC CASSVEASVGETQYF
TRBJ2-1 once TRBD1 TRBV27 TGTGCCAGCAAATCGGACAGGGTGAACAATGAGCAGTTCTTC CASKSDRVNNEQFF
TRBJ1-3 NA TRBD1 TRBV27 TGTGCCAGCAGTTTAACCCGCTTTAGGGACAGTGCCTTTGGAAACACCATATATTTT CASSLTRFRDSAFGNTIYF
TRBJ2-1 NA TRBD2 TRBV11-2 TGTGCCAGCAGCCCAGGGGGACTAGCTCCCCCCGATGAGCAGTTCTTC CASSPGGLAPPDEQFF
TRBJ2-3 NA NA TRBV30 TGTGCCTGGAGTGTGGGGAGCGGCAGCACAGATACGCAGTATTTT CAWSVGSGSTDTQYF
TRBJ1-3 NA NA TRBV5-1 TGCGCCAGCAGCTTGGCAGGGGCATCTGGAAACACCATATATTTT CASSLAGASGNTIYF
TRBJ1-2 few NA TRBV12-5 TGTGCTAGTGGTTTGGTACAGGAGCCTAACTATGGCTACACCTTC CASGLVQEPNYGYTF
TRBJ1-1 NA TRBD1 TRBV13 TGTGCCAGCAGCCCCTTGACAGGGGAGGATGAAGCTTTCTTT CASSPLTGEDEAFF
TRBJ1-2 many TRBD1 TRBV29-1 TGCAGCGTTGGGGACAGCTATGGCTACACCTTC CSVGDSYGYTF
TRBJ2-7 NA TRBD2 TRBV6-5 TGTGCCAGCAGCCGACTAGCGGGCTCCTCCTACGAGCAGTACTTC CASSRLAGSSYEQYF
TRBJ1-2 few NA TRBV7-8 TGTGCCAGCAGCTTAGGAGTTAGACGGGGAAACTATGGCTACACCTTC CASSLGVRRGNYGYTF
TRBJ2-7 NA NA TRBV4-1 TGCGCCAGCAGCCAAACTAGCTACTACGAGCAGTACTTC CASSQTSYYEQYF
TRBJ2-7 once TRBD2 TRBV7-8 TGTGCCAGCAGCTTATTACTAGCGGGAGGGCCCGAGCAGTACTTC CASSLLLAGGPEQYF
TRBJ2-7 NA TRBD2 TRBV27 TGTGCCAGCAGTCCGCTAGCGGGGTCTTCCTACGAGCAGTACTTC CASSPLAGSSYEQYF
TRBJ2-1 NA NA TRBV7-9 TGTGCCAGCAGCCAAGACGGTTGGAGGTCACAGTTCTTC CASSQDGWRSQFF
TRBJ2-1 few NA TRBV23-1 TGCGCCAGGGGGCCTCGGGAGCAGTTCTTC CARGPREQFF
TRBJ2-2 NA NA TRBV6-5 TGTGCCAGCAGTTACTCGGGGACTCTAAACACCGGGGAGCTGTTTTTT CASSYSGTLNTGELFF
TRBJ1-2 NA TRBD1 TRBV11-3 TGTGCCAGCAGCCCGGGGGACAGGGGGCCTGGCTACACCTTC CASSPGDRGPGYTF
TRBJ2-7 few TRBD2 TRBV18 TGTGCCAGCTCACCGGGGACTAGCGGGAGGGAGCAGTACTTC CASSPGTSGREQYF
TRBJ1-1 NA NA TRBV20-1 TGCAGTGCTAGGGGCGGGGAAGCTTTCTTT CSARGGEAFF